This T cell receptor (beta chain) was sequenced in a study of blood T cell repertoires in COVID-19. Study in general: Samples of COVID-19 (acute and convalescent) were obtained from the United States, Italy and Spain. PBMCs, B-cell-depleted T cells, or T cells provided the cDNA or gDNA that made up the material.

The CDR3 loop spans 16 amino acids. Between the trimmed V and J ends, which lost 3 bases and 6 bases, there was a span of 17 bases. CDR1 is MNHEY and CDR2 is SMNVEV in the germline V gene (reference sequence). Some clones are missing from TCRdb's copy, which holds only in-frame ones; the method was immunoSEQ multiplex PCR. This sample has about 90,000 clones, with approximately 75% found just once. The sample holds many counts of this clone. The sequencing input was peripheral blood. This sequence joins TRBV27 and TRBJ2-2, with D perhaps matching TRBD1 (5 bases). This TCR was sampled from a human donor in a cohort sampled during active COVID-19. The CDR3 coding sequence is TGTGCCAGCAGTTTGAGGTCAGGGCATTCCCCCGGGGAGCTGTTTTTT. Residues: CASSLRSGHSPGELFF.